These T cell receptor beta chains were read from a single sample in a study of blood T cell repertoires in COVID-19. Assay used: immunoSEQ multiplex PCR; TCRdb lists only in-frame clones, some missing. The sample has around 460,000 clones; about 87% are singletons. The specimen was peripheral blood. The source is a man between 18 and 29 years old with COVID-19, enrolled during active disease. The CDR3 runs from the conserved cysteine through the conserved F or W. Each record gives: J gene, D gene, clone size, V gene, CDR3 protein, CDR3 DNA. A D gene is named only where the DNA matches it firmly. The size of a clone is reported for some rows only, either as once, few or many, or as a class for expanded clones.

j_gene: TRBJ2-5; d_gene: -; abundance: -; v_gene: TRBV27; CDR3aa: CASSLFFGAAYQETQYF; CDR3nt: TGTGCCAGCAGTTTATTTTTTGGGGCGGCGTACCAAGAGACCCAGTACTTC
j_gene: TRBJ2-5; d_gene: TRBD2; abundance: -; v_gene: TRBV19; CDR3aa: CASSPRGGRGTQYF; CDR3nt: TGTGCCAGTAGTCCCCGGGGGGGGCGTGGGACCCAGTACTTC
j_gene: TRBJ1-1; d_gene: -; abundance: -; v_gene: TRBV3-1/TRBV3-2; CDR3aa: CASSHRNTEAFF; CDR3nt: TGTGCCAGCAGCCACCGGAACACTGAAGCTTTCTTT
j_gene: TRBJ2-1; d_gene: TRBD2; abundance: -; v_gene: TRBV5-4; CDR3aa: CASSTRLAGAGNEQFF; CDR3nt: TGTGCCAGCAGCACGAGACTAGCGGGAGCGGGTAATGAGCAGTTCTTC
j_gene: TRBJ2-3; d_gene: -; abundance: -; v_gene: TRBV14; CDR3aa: CASSQGQGSDTQYF; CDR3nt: TGTGCCAGCAGCCAAGGTCAGGGGTCAGATACGCAGTATTTT
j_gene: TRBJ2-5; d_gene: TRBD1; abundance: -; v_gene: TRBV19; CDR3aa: CASSMGTGGGETQYF; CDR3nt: TGTGCCAGTAGTATGGGGACAGGGGGCGGGGAGACCCAGTACTTC
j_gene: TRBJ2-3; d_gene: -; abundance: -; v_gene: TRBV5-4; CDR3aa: CASSEDGGRTDTQYF; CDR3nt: TGTGCCAGCAGCGAGGACGGGGGACGCACAGATACGCAGTATTTT
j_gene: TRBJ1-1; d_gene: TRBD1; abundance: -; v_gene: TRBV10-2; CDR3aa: CASSEPPTGAEAFF; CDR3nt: TGCGCCAGCAGTGAGCCGCCAACAGGGGCCGAAGCTTTCTTT
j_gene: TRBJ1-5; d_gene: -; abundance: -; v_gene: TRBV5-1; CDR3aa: CASSLDSSNQPQHF; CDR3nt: TGCGCCAGCAGCTTGGACAGTAGCAATCAGCCCCAGCATTTT
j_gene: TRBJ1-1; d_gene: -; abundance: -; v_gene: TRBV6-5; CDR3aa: CASDRGDSTEAFF; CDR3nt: TGTGCCAGCGATCGGGGGGACTCCACTGAAGCTTTCTTT
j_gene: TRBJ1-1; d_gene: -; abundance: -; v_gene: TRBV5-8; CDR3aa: CASSLWSGVNTEAFF; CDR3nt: TGTGCCAGCAGCTTGTGGAGCGGGGTTAACACTGAAGCTTTCTTT
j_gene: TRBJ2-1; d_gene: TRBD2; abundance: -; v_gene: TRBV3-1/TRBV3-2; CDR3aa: CASSHPYSGRGYNEQFF; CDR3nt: TGTGCCAGCAGCCACCCCTATAGCGGGAGGGGTTACAATGAGCAGTTCTTC
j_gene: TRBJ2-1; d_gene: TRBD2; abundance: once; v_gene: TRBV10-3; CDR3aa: CAISDPRSSGDNNEQFF; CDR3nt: TGTGCCATCAGTGACCCCAGGTCTAGCGGGGACAACAATGAGCAGTTCTTC
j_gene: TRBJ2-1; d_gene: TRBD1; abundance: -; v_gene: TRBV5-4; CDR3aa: CASSFQGDKNEQFF; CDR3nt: TGTGCCAGCAGCTTCCAGGGGGATAAAAATGAGCAGTTCTTC
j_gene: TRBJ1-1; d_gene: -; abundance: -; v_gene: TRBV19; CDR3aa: CASSISGNTEAFF; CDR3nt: TGTGCCAGTAGTATTTCGGGGAACACTGAAGCTTTCTTT
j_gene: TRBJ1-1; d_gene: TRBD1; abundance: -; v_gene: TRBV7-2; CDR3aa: CASSLLTGGTNTEAFF; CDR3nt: TGTGCCAGCAGCTTGCTCACAGGGGGAACGAACACTGAAGCTTTCTTT
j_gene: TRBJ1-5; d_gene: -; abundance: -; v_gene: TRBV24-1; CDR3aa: CATSRSGGGGNQPQHF; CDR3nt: TGTGCCACCAGTCGGAGCGGGGGCGGTGGCAATCAGCCCCAGCATTTT
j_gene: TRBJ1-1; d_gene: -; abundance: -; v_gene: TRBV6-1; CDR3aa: CASSELGARVRTEAFF; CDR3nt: TGTGCCAGCAGTGAACTGGGGGCGAGGGTGAGGACTGAAGCTTTCTTT
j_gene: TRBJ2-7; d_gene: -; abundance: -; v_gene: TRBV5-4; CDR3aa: CASSLAGVGSYEQYF; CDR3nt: TGTGCCAGCAGCTTAGCAGGGGTTGGGTCCTACGAGCAGTACTTC
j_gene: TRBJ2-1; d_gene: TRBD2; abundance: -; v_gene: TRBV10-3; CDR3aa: CAISGSGTPSGEQFF; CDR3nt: TGTGCCATCAGTGGTAGCGGGACGCCTTCCGGTGAGCAGTTCTTC
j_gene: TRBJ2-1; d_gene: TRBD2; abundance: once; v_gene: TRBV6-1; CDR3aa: CASSEQRTSGRFNEQFF; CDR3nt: TGTGCCAGCAGTGAACAAAGGACTAGCGGGAGATTTAATGAGCAGTTCTTC
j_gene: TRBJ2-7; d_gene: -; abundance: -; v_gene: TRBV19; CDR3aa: CASSIRQGLIEQYF; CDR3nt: TGTGCCAGTAGTATTCGGCAGGGACTCATCGAGCAGTACTTC
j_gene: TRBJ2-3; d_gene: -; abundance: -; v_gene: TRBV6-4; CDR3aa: CASSGSPAGDTQYF; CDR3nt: TGTGCCAGCAGTGGGTCTCCAGCGGGAGATACGCAGTATTTT
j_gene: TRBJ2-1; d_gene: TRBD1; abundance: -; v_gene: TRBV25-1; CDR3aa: CASTSTGNNEQFF; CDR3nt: TGTGCCAGCACTTCGACAGGGAACAATGAGCAGTTCTTC
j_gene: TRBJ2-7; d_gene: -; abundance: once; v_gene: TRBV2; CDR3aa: CASTLRTASSYEQYF; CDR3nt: TGTGCCAGCACCTTGAGGACAGCGAGCTCCTACGAGCAGTACTTC
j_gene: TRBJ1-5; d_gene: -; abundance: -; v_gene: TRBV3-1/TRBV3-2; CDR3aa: CASSQGTVSNQPQHF; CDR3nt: TGTGCCAGCAGCCAAGGGACAGTAAGCAATCAGCCCCAGCATTTT
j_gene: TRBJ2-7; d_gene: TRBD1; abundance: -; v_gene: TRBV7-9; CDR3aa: CASSQRDRPHEQYF; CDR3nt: TGTGCCAGCAGCCAAAGGGACAGGCCCCACGAGCAGTACTTC
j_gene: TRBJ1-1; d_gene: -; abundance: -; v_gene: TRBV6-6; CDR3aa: CASSYGGEDTEAFF; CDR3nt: TGTGCCAGCAGTTACGGGGGGGAGGACACTGAAGCTTTCTTT
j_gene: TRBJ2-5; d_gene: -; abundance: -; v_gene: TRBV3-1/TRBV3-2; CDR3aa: CASSQDRFQETQYF; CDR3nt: TGTGCCAGCAGCCAAGACAGATTCCAAGAGACCCAGTACTTC
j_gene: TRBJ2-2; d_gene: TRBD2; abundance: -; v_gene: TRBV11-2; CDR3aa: CASSLALAGTGELFF; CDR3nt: TGTGCCAGCAGCTTAGCACTAGCGGGCACCGGGGAGCTGTTTTTT
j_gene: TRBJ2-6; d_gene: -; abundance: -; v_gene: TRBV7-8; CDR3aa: CASSLEVGLGGANVLTF; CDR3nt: TGTGCCAGCAGCTTAGAGGTGGGACTGGGCGGGGCCAACGTCCTGACTTTC
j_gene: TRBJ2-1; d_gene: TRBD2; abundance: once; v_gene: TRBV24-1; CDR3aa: CATSDTPSGGLYEQFF; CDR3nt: TGTGCCACCAGTGATACTCCTAGCGGGGGCCTCTATGAGCAGTTCTTC